A selection of T cell receptor beta chains follows, all from one sample in a study of CD8+CD57+ T cells in acquired aplastic anemia. TCRdb processed the reads anew with MiXCR; each CDR3 protein has one entry. This table holds around 200,000 distinct CDR3 sequences, less than 75% found once. The sequencing sample was made of sorted CD4+, CD8+, or CD8+CD57+ T cells (not recorded which) from PBMCs. The receptors stem from a human donor with aplastic anemia. Both conserved end residues are part of each CDR3. D genes are given only for firm matches. Clone size, where shown, is once, few, many, or a class for clones that have expanded.

V gene: TRBV4-1
J gene: TRBJ2-7
clone size: NA
D gene: TRBD2
CDR3 protein: CASSQGGLAGVYEQYF
CDR3 DNA: TGCGCCAGCAGCCAAGGGGGACTAGCGGGAGTCTACGAGCAGTACTTC

V gene: TRBV12-3/TRBV12-4
J gene: TRBJ1-6
clone size: NA
D gene: NA
CDR3 protein: CASSLKVSYNSPLHF
CDR3 DNA: TGTGCCAGCAGTTTAAAGGTCTCCTATAATTCACCCCTCCACTTT

V gene: TRBV10-2
J gene: TRBJ2-1
clone size: few
D gene: TRBD1
CDR3 protein: CASSDPRGQDEQFF
CDR3 DNA: TGCGCCAGCAGTGATCCTAGGGGGCAGGATGAGCAGTTCTTC

V gene: TRBV5-1
J gene: TRBJ2-7
clone size: NA
D gene: NA
CDR3 protein: CASSPNFPGEDEQYF
CDR3 DNA: TGCGCCAGCAGCCCCAATTTCCCAGGGGAGGACGAGCAGTACTTC

V gene: TRBV20-1
J gene: TRBJ1-5
clone size: few
D gene: TRBD1
CDR3 protein: CSARAGQFNQPQHF
CDR3 DNA: TGCAGTGCTAGGGCGGGACAGTTCAATCAGCCCCAGCATTTT

V gene: TRBV19
J gene: TRBJ2-1
clone size: NA
D gene: TRBD2
CDR3 protein: CASSIMAGGDNEQFF
CDR3 DNA: TGTGCCAGTAGTATTATGGCGGGAGGTGACAATGAGCAGTTCTTC

V gene: TRBV15
J gene: TRBJ2-5
clone size: NA
D gene: NA
CDR3 protein: CATSRRNRSLKETQYF
CDR3 DNA: TGTGCCACCAGCAGACGCAACAGGAGCCTAAAAGAGACCCAGTACTTC

V gene: TRBV2
J gene: TRBJ2-7
clone size: once
D gene: NA
CDR3 protein: CASSPGRSVDEQYF
CDR3 DNA: TGTGCCAGCAGCCCTGGACGGTCGGTGGACGAGCAGTACTTC

V gene: TRBV19
J gene: TRBJ2-5
clone size: NA
D gene: NA
CDR3 protein: CASSIDYQETQYF
CDR3 DNA: TGTGCCAGTAGTATAGATTACCAAGAGACCCAGTACTTC

V gene: TRBV2
J gene: TRBJ1-1
clone size: once
D gene: NA
CDR3 protein: CASSTTGSKLVTEAFF
CDR3 DNA: TGTGCCAGCAGTACGACAGGTTCCAAACTTGTTACTGAAGCTTTCTTT

V gene: TRBV7-8
J gene: TRBJ1-2
clone size: NA
D gene: NA
CDR3 protein: CASGDLYGYTF
CDR3 DNA: TGTGCCAGCGGCGACCTCTATGGCTACACCTTC

V gene: TRBV7-8
J gene: TRBJ2-7
clone size: NA
D gene: TRBD2
CDR3 protein: CASSLLAGGFDEQYF
CDR3 DNA: TGTGCCAGCAGCCTCTTAGCGGGGGGATTCGACGAGCAGTACTTC

V gene: TRBV10-3
J gene: TRBJ2-2
clone size: once
D gene: NA
CDR3 protein: CAISGNHRPGELFF
CDR3 DNA: TGTGCCATCAGTGGGAACCATCGCCCCGGGGAGCTGTTTTTT

V gene: TRBV2
J gene: TRBJ1-5
clone size: once
D gene: NA
CDR3 protein: CASSGSRSGAGDQPQHF
CDR3 DNA: TGTGCCAGCAGCGGTTCTAGGTCAGGGGCTGGGGATCAGCCCCAGCATTTT

V gene: TRBV7-8
J gene: TRBJ2-3
clone size: NA
D gene: NA
CDR3 protein: CASRGGRESTDTQYF
CDR3 DNA: TGTGCCAGCAGGGGGGGGCGGGAGAGCACAGATACGCAGTATTTT

V gene: TRBV10-3
J gene: TRBJ1-1
clone size: few
D gene: TRBD1
CDR3 protein: CAISDLGRTGGLNTEAFF
CDR3 DNA: TGTGCCATCAGTGATCTAGGCCGGACAGGGGGGTTGAACACTGAAGCTTTCTTT

V gene: TRBV11-3
J gene: TRBJ2-7
clone size: NA
D gene: TRBD2
CDR3 protein: CASSLRLAGGPGEQYF
CDR3 DNA: TGTGCCAGCAGCTTACGACTAGCGGGGGGGCCCGGCGAGCAGTACTTC

V gene: TRBV7-9
J gene: TRBJ2-3
clone size: many
D gene: TRBD2
CDR3 protein: CASSLYLSGSTDTQYF
CDR3 DNA: TGTGCCAGCAGCCTCTACCTTAGCGGGAGCACAGATACGCAGTATTTT

V gene: TRBV7-2
J gene: TRBJ1-6
clone size: NA
D gene: NA
CDR3 protein: CASSLSIQQGLHF
CDR3 DNA: TGTGCCAGCAGCTTATCCATCCAGCAAGGCCTCCACTTT

V gene: TRBV24-1
J gene: TRBJ2-2
clone size: NA
D gene: TRBD1
CDR3 protein: CATRGTVNTGELFF
CDR3 DNA: TGTGCCACCCGAGGGACAGTGAACACCGGGGAGCTGTTTTTT

V gene: TRBV7-8
J gene: TRBJ2-3
clone size: NA
D gene: NA
CDR3 protein: CASSLGGPSDTQYF
CDR3 DNA: TGTGCCAGCAGCTTAGGCGGACCAAGTGATACGCAGTATTTT

V gene: TRBV7-2
J gene: TRBJ1-1
clone size: NA
D gene: NA
CDR3 protein: CASSRQVGNTEAFF
CDR3 DNA: TGTGCCAGCAGCCGACAGGTGGGGAACACTGAAGCTTTCTTT

V gene: TRBV10-1
J gene: TRBJ2-7
clone size: once
D gene: TRBD2
CDR3 protein: CASSQTNSGRAHEQYF
CDR3 DNA: TGCGCCAGCAGTCAAACGAACAGCGGGAGGGCCCACGAGCAGTACTTC

V gene: TRBV9
J gene: TRBJ1-6
clone size: NA
D gene: NA
CDR3 protein: CASSPSQTGSPLHF
CDR3 DNA: TGTGCCAGCAGCCCCAGTCAGACGGGGTCACCCCTCCACTTT

V gene: TRBV29-1
J gene: TRBJ2-2
clone size: NA
D gene: TRBD2
CDR3 protein: CSVADPLGLAVGELFF
CDR3 DNA: TGCAGCGTTGCGGATCCCTTGGGACTAGCCGTCGGGGAGCTGTTTTTT

V gene: TRBV29-1
J gene: TRBJ2-7
clone size: many
D gene: TRBD2
CDR3 protein: CSVSGTILYEQYF
CDR3 DNA: TGCAGCGTGTCCGGGACTATCCTTTACGAGCAGTACTTC

V gene: TRBV9
J gene: TRBJ2-5
clone size: NA
D gene: NA
CDR3 protein: CASSVVGAIQETQYF
CDR3 DNA: TGTGCCAGCAGCGTAGTGGGAGCCATCCAAGAGACCCAGTACTTC

V gene: TRBV7-9
J gene: TRBJ2-7
clone size: few
D gene: TRBD2
CDR3 protein: CASSLAPLASGTYEQYF
CDR3 DNA: TGTGCCAGCAGCTTAGCTCCGTTGGCTAGCGGAACCTACGAGCAGTACTTC

V gene: TRBV20-1
J gene: TRBJ2-1
clone size: NA
D gene: NA
CDR3 protein: CSASEGIDEQFF
CDR3 DNA: TGCAGTGCTAGCGAAGGTATCGATGAGCAGTTCTTC

V gene: TRBV6-5
J gene: TRBJ1-2
clone size: NA
D gene: NA
CDR3 protein: CASSPGYGYYGYTF
CDR3 DNA: TGTGCCAGCAGTCCAGGGTACGGATACTATGGCTACACCTTC

V gene: TRBV2
J gene: TRBJ1-5
clone size: NA
D gene: NA
CDR3 protein: CASRRNQPQHF
CDR3 DNA: TGTGCCAGCAGGAGGAATCAGCCCCAGCATTTT

V gene: TRBV10-3
J gene: TRBJ2-3
clone size: NA
D gene: TRBD2
CDR3 protein: CAIRAAGGPSDTQYF
CDR3 DNA: TGTGCCATCAGGGCAGCGGGAGGGCCCTCCGATACGCAGTATTTT

V gene: TRBV12-3/TRBV12-4
J gene: TRBJ1-2
clone size: NA
D gene: TRBD1
CDR3 protein: CASSHGTGVGDGYTF
CDR3 DNA: TGTGCCAGCAGTCACGGGACAGGGGTTGGGGATGGCTACACCTTC

V gene: TRBV25-1
J gene: TRBJ1-2
clone size: NA
D gene: TRBD1
CDR3 protein: CASRQGPNYGYTF
CDR3 DNA: TGTGCCAGCCGACAGGGGCCTAACTATGGCTACACCTTC

V gene: TRBV20-1
J gene: TRBJ2-5
clone size: NA
D gene: TRBD2
CDR3 protein: CSGTSDETQYF
CDR3 DNA: TGCAGTGGGACTAGCGATGAGACCCAGTACTTC

V gene: TRBV20-1
J gene: TRBJ1-1
clone size: few
D gene: NA
CDR3 protein: CSAESRIANTEAFF
CDR3 DNA: TGCAGTGCTGAATCTAGGATTGCAAACACTGAAGCTTTCTTT

V gene: TRBV10-1
J gene: TRBJ1-2
clone size: NA
D gene: NA
CDR3 protein: CANAGARGDLDYGYTF
CDR3 DNA: TGCGCCAACGCAGGGGCCCGGGGCGACTTGGACTATGGCTACACCTTC

V gene: TRBV6-4
J gene: TRBJ2-1
clone size: many
D gene: NA
CDR3 protein: CASSDGNNNEQFF
CDR3 DNA: TGTGCCAGCAGTGACGGGAACAACAATGAGCAGTTCTTC

V gene: TRBV6-6
J gene: TRBJ1-2
clone size: NA
D gene: NA
CDR3 protein: CASSRERDYGYTF
CDR3 DNA: TGTGCCAGCAGCAGGGAAAGGGACTATGGCTACACCTTC

V gene: TRBV2
J gene: TRBJ2-2
clone size: NA
D gene: NA
CDR3 protein: CASSEASGGTGELFF
CDR3 DNA: TGTGCCAGCAGTGAGGCCAGCGGTGGGACCGGGGAGCTGTTTTTT

V gene: TRBV6-1
J gene: TRBJ2-7
clone size: NA
D gene: NA
CDR3 protein: CASSGRGASYEQYF
CDR3 DNA: TGTGCCAGCAGTGGCAGGGGCGCGTCCTACGAGCAGTACTTC

V gene: TRBV10-3
J gene: TRBJ1-1
clone size: NA
D gene: NA
CDR3 protein: CAISQTSNTEAFF
CDR3 DNA: TGTGCCATCAGTCAGACCTCGAACACTGAAGCTTTCTTT

V gene: TRBV29-1
J gene: TRBJ1-2
clone size: NA
D gene: TRBD1
CDR3 protein: CSVEQGADYGYTF
CDR3 DNA: TGCAGCGTTGAGCAGGGGGCGGACTATGGCTACACCTTC

V gene: TRBV5-1
J gene: TRBJ1-2
clone size: NA
D gene: TRBD1
CDR3 protein: CASSLGDSNYGYTF
CDR3 DNA: TGCGCCAGCAGCTTGGGGGACAGCAACTATGGCTACACCTTC

V gene: TRBV7-2
J gene: TRBJ1-6
clone size: few
D gene: NA
CDR3 protein: CASSLGWRSPLHF
CDR3 DNA: TGTGCCAGCAGCTTAGGGTGGCGTTCACCCCTCCACTTT

V gene: TRBV7-8
J gene: TRBJ2-7
clone size: NA
D gene: NA
CDR3 protein: CASSPQGGRQSYEQYF
CDR3 DNA: TGTGCCAGCAGCCCACAGGGGGGGCGGCAATCCTACGAGCAGTACTTC

V gene: TRBV2
J gene: TRBJ2-7
clone size: few
D gene: TRBD2
CDR3 protein: CASSEGGGSKPTRQYF
CDR3 DNA: TGTGCCAGCAGTGAAGGGGGGGGTAGTAAGCCTACGAGGCAGTACTTC

V gene: TRBV29-1
J gene: TRBJ2-1
clone size: NA
D gene: TRBD1
CDR3 protein: CSVVPGVGQGYNEQFF
CDR3 DNA: TGCAGCGTTGTCCCGGGGGTGGGACAGGGATACAATGAGCAGTTCTTC

V gene: TRBV29-1
J gene: TRBJ2-3
clone size: NA
D gene: NA
CDR3 protein: CSVEGRLTDTQYF
CDR3 DNA: TGCAGCGTTGAAGGGAGGCTCACAGATACGCAGTATTTT

V gene: TRBV2
J gene: TRBJ2-3
clone size: NA
D gene: NA
CDR3 protein: CASNGGVGTDTQYF
CDR3 DNA: TGTGCCTCCAACGGGGGAGTTGGGACAGATACGCAGTATTTT

V gene: TRBV20-1
J gene: TRBJ1-3
clone size: NA
D gene: NA
CDR3 protein: CSASPQGPGNTIYF
CDR3 DNA: TGCAGTGCTAGCCCTCAGGGCCCTGGAAACACCATATATTTT

V gene: TRBV7-9
J gene: TRBJ2-7
clone size: few
D gene: NA
CDR3 protein: CASSLTADSSYEQYF
CDR3 DNA: TGTGCCAGCAGCTTAACCGCGGACAGTTCATACGAGCAGTACTTC